These 14 T cell receptor beta chains originate from one sample sequenced in a study of cytotoxic CD8 clonotypes in ibrutinib-treated CLL. Assay: immunoSEQ multiplex PCR; the TCRdb copy retains only in-frame clones and omits some. In the table there are around 41,000 clones, around 70% of which are singletons. The starting material was PBMCs, obtained at disease progression, from a patient treated with ibrutinib. The receptor set was obtained from a human donor with chronic lymphocytic leukemia.

The rearrangement links TRBV11-2 to TRBJ1-1, with unresolved D. This CDR3 comprises 13 residues. V was pared by 1 base and J by 3 bases, with 6 bases between. Germline lookup yields CDR1 SGHAT and CDR2 FQNNGV. CDR3 sequence: CASSLGRDTEAFF. As DNA, the CDR3 is TGTGCCAGCAGCTTAGGTCGGGACACTGAAGCTTTCTTT.

The rearrangement joins TRBV5-1 to TRBJ1-2; tentatively, D is TRBD1 (6 bases). The germline V and J ends were trimmed by 1 base and 6 bases, with 10 bases remaining between them. Germline values: CDR1 SGHRS, CDR2 YFSETQ. CDR3 length equals 13 residues. The CDR3 reads CASSLQGTDGYTF. CDR3 DNA sequence: TGCGCCAGCAGCTTGCAGGGGACGGATGGCTACACCTTC.

This clone was counted a few times. The rearrangement uses TRBV6-6 and TRBJ1-5, with D perhaps matching TRBD1 (6 bases). V gave up 6 bases and J gave up 1 base, with 13 bases separating them. This CDR3 region has 15 residues. The germline V gene encodes CDR1 MNHNY and CDR2 SVGAGI (reference sequence). CDR3 sequence: CASRVQGGSNQPQHF. The CDR3 region has the DNA TGTGCCAGCAGGGTACAGGGAGGGAGCAATCAGCCCCAGCATTTT.

The rearrangement uses TRBV2 and TRBJ2-3; TRBD2 matches at 7 bases. V trimming: 9 bases; J trimming: 0 bases; junction bases outside the gene matches: 12. Per germline, CDR1 SNHLY and CDR2 FYNNEI. This CDR3 has 16 amino acids. In nucleotides, the CDR3 is TGTGCCAGAGAAAAGAGGGCGGGGGTCAGCACAGATACGCAGTATTTT. Amino acids: CAREKRAGVSTDTQYF.

This clone is a singleton in its sample. The V and J genes are TRBV28 and TRBJ1-1, with D tentatively TRBD1 (6 bases). Germline lookup yields CDR1 MDHEN and CDR2 SYDVKM. This CDR3 has 12 residues. The V gene lost 4 bases and the J gene lost 5 bases, with 8 bases spanning the gap. CDR3: CASSYRVTEAFF. As DNA, the CDR3 is TGTGCCAGCAGTTACAGGGTGACTGAAGCTTTCTTT.

CDR3 amino acids: CSVAGQGAFYPSNTGELFF. The DNA of the CDR3 is TGCAGCGTTGCAGGACAGGGGGCGTTCTATCCCTCGAACACCGGGGAGCTGTTTTTT. This sequence joins TRBV29-1 and TRBJ2-2, with 11 bases fitting TRBD1. The CDR3 contains 19 residues. Germline V gene data show CDR1 as SQVTM and CDR2 as ANQGSEA. V gave up 4 bases and J gave up 0 bases; unmatched junction bases: 13.

The rearrangement links TRBV7-3 to TRBJ1-6; D call uncertain. Germline V gene sequence: CDR1 SGHTA, CDR2 FQGTGA. Trimming removed 2 bases at V and 4 bases at J, with 6 bases between. The CDR3 runs 14 residues. The CDR3 loop reads CASSLARYNSPLHF. The CDR3 bases are TGTGCCAGCAGCTTAGCGAGATATAATTCACCCCTCCACTTT.

The gene calls are TRBV19 and TRBJ2-2, with D unclear. This CDR3 is built from 14 residues. Trimming stripped 8 bases from V and 5 bases from J, with 15 bases between. CDR1 and CDR2 (germline): LNHDA, SQIVND (reference sequence). The CDR3 nucleotides are TGTGCCAGTCGTGGATGGAAGCTAACCGGGGAGCTGTTTTTT. Encoded protein: CASRGWKLTGELFF.

The V and J genes are TRBV6-5 and TRBJ2-3, with D unclear. CDR3 length equals 14 residues. V was pared by 2 bases and J by 4 bases, with 10 bases between. The germline V gene has CDR1 MNHEY and CDR2 SVGAGI. CDR3 residues: CASSYREPPDTQYF. The CDR3 bases are TGTGCCAGCAGTTACCGTGAGCCCCCAGATACGCAGTATTTT.

The chain combines TRBV7-6 with TRBJ1-4; TRBD1 aligns across 9 bases. This CDR3 has 15 residues. Germline V CDR1 and CDR2: SGHVS, FNYEAQ. Trimming at V came to 2 bases and at J to 8 bases, leaving 6 bases not matched to a gene. The CDR3 DNA reads TGTGCCAGCAGCTTAACTACAGGGGGCCGGGAAAAACTGTTTTTT. Its protein product is CASSLTTGGREKLFF.

V and J are TRBV11-2 and TRBJ2-1; possibly TRBD2 for D (5 bases). Germline V gene lookup returns CDR1 SGHAT and CDR2 FQNNGV. This CDR3 spans 18 amino acids. V gave up 4 bases and J gave up 0 bases, with 19 bases separating them. CDR3 sequence (DNA): TGTGCCAGCAGCTCCCCTGCCCCGGAGCGGAGCTCCTACAATGAGCAGTTCTTC. It specifies CASSSPAPERSSYNEQFF.

The chain recombines TRBV4-1 with TRBJ2-1, with 11 bases aligning to TRBD2. After removal of 4 bases from V and 0 bases from J, the junction contained 8 bases not matched to a gene. This CDR3 is 18 amino acids long. Looked up from germline, CDR1 is MGHRA and CDR2 is YSYEKL. CDR3 residues: CASSPRGSGRGSYNEQFF. DNA for the CDR3: TGCGCCAGCAGCCCCCGTGGTAGCGGGAGGGGCTCCTACAATGAGCAGTTCTTC.

The count of this clone is one. The gene calls are TRBV5-4 and TRBJ2-5; 15 nucleotides agree with TRBD2. Per the germline V gene, CDR1 is SGHNT and CDR2 is YYREEE (reference sequence). The J segment lost 4 bases and the V segment lost 0 bases, leaving 1 base of the junction unmatched. The CDR3 spans 16 residues. The CDR3 loop is CASSLGGLAGGETQYF. DNA of the CDR3: TGTGCCAGCAGCTTGGGGGGACTAGCGGGAGGAGAGACCCAGTACTTC.

The chain couples TRBV2 to TRBJ2-7; no firm D call. V was pared by 4 bases and J by 4 bases, with 5 bases between. Germline V CDR1 and CDR2: SNHLY, FYNNEI. This CDR3 region has 11 residues. The CDR3 DNA reads TGTGCCAGCAGTGCGCTTTACGAGCAGTACTTC. It yields the protein CASSALYEQYF.